The rows below give T cell receptor beta chains drawn from one sample of a study of cytomegalovirus exposure and HLA in healthy donors. The table came from immunoSEQ multiplex PCR; TCRdb's copy has only in-frame clones and leaves some out. The table includes approximately 190,000 clones, roughly 80% detected once. Specimen: PBMCs. Receptors were obtained from a man aged 40-49 years in good health and CMV-seropositive. CDR3s include the opening cysteine and the closing phenylalanine or tryptophan. D genes are given only for firm matches. Part of the rows lack a size; the others show once, few, many or a class for expanded clones.

d_gene	abundance	v_gene	j_gene	CDR3nt	CDR3aa
TRBD1	once	TRBV15	TRBJ2-6	TGTGCCACCAGCAGAGAATTACAGGGGTCGGGTGGGGCCAACGTCCTGACTTTC	CATSRELQGSGGANVLTF
TRBD2	-	TRBV7-2	TRBJ2-3	TGTGCCAGCAGCCCCGGGACTAGCGGGGCCCATGGTACGCAGTATTTT	CASSPGTSGAHGTQYF
TRBD2	-	TRBV5-4	TRBJ2-1	TGTGCCAGCAGCTGGACTAGCGGGGGGGCTGATGAGCAGTTCTTC	CASSWTSGGADEQFF
TRBD1	-	TRBV9	TRBJ1-3	TGTGCCAGCAGCGTAGAGGGGACAGGGTATGGAAACACCATATATTTT	CASSVEGTGYGNTIYF
TRBD1	-	TRBV28	TRBJ2-2	TGTGCCAGCAGTTCCCTTCGGGACAGGGTCACCGGGGAGCTGTTTTTT	CASSSLRDRVTGELFF
TRBD1	-	TRBV30	TRBJ2-7	TGTGCCTGGAGCGTCGACAGGGGTCACGAGCAGTACTTC	CAWSVDRGHEQYF
-	-	TRBV30	TRBJ1-2	TGTGCCTGGAGTGTGGGAGGGGGTGGCTACACCTTC	CAWSVGGGGYTF
-	-	TRBV7-9	TRBJ1-5	TGTTCCAGCAGCTCAAACCGTGGGCCTGTGAATCAGCCCCAGCATTTT	CSSSSNRGPVNQPQHF
TRBD2	once	TRBV7-3	TRBJ2-7	TGTGCCAGCAGCTTAGGAACTAGCGGGAGGGAGCAGTACTTC	CASSLGTSGREQYF
TRBD1	-	TRBV2	TRBJ1-4	TGTGCCAGCAATCCCCGACAGGGAACAAATGAAAAACTGTTTTTT	CASNPRQGTNEKLFF
TRBD2	-	TRBV7-3	TRBJ2-1	TGTGCCAGCAGCTTAATAGCGGGGCGGGGTGAGCAGTTCTTC	CASSLIAGRGEQFF
TRBD1	-	TRBV30	TRBJ1-2	TGTGCCAACGAGCAGGGGGATGACTATGGCTACACCTTC	CANEQGDDYGYTF
-	-	TRBV7-9	TRBJ2-1	TGTGCCAGCCCGGACAGCCTTAATCCAGCGTTCTTC	CASPDSLNPAFF
TRBD1	-	TRBV27	TRBJ1-5	TGTGCCAGCACCTCACTAAAGGGACAGGGGATTAATCAGTCCCAGCATTTT	CASTSLKGQGINQSQHF
-	-	TRBV9	TRBJ1-3	TGTGCCAGCACGCGGGGAAACACCATATATTTT	CASTRGNTIYF
-	-	TRBV5-1	TRBJ2-3	TGCGCCAGCAGAGGAACGGCGGGACCAGATACGCAGTATTTT	CASRGTAGPDTQYF
-	-	TRBV9	TRBJ2-7	TGTGCCAGCAGCGTAGAGGCGGGGATCTCCTACGAGCAGTACTTC	CASSVEAGISYEQYF
-	-	TRBV7-9	TRBJ2-7	TGTGCCAGCAGCTTAGCGCGGGGCGAGCAGTACTTC	CASSLARGEQYF
TRBD1	-	TRBV12-5	TRBJ1-2	TGTGCTAGTGGCCCTGACCCGGGACAGAACTATGGCTACACCTTC	CASGPDPGQNYGYTF
-	-	TRBV19	TRBJ2-7	TGTGCCAGTAGTATTAGTGACAAGTCCTACGAGCAGTACTTC	CASSISDKSYEQYF
-	-	TRBV18	TRBJ1-2	TGTGCCAGCTCACCACTCAGAACTAACTATGGCTACACCTTC	CASSPLRTNYGYTF
TRBD1	-	TRBV18	TRBJ2-7	TGTGCCAGCTCACCACCCCACACCCACAGGGGGCGCGAGGACTCCTACGAGCAGTACTTC	CASSPPHTHRGREDSYEQYF
-	-	TRBV27	TRBJ1-1	TGTGCCAGCAGTTTCCCCGGACAGCGGTTGGCTTTCTTT	CASSFPGQRLAFF
TRBD1	-	TRBV30	TRBJ2-1	TGTGCCTGGAGCCCCCAGGGGGTTGAGCAGTTCTTC	CAWSPQGVEQFF
TRBD1	-	TRBV5-3	TRBJ2-5	TGTGCCAGAAGCTTGTTGGACAGGGGTCAACAAGAGACCCAGTACTTC	CARSLLDRGQQETQYF
-	once	TRBV7-6	TRBJ2-7	TGTGCCAGCAGCTCCCGTCAGTTTCACGAGCAGTACTTC	CASSSRQFHEQYF
TRBD2	once	TRBV6-5	TRBJ2-3	TGTGCCAGCAGCGGGACTAGCGGGGTTGTTGATACGCAGTATTTT	CASSGTSGVVDTQYF
-	-	TRBV11-2	TRBJ2-2	TGTGCCAGCAGCTTAGTCCCGGGAGCCGGGGAGCTGTTTTTT	CASSLVPGAGELFF
TRBD1	-	TRBV28	TRBJ2-7	TGTGCCAGCAGTGTCGGGACAGCCTTCTACGAGCAGTACTTC	CASSVGTAFYEQYF
-	-	TRBV28	TRBJ1-4	TGTGCCAGCAGTTTTCCCCCAGGCGAAAAACTGTTTTTT	CASSFPPGEKLFF
-	-	TRBV15	TRBJ2-3	TGTGCCACCAGCAGAGATCGGCAGGGGAGAACAGATACGCAGTATTTT	CATSRDRQGRTDTQYF
-	once	TRBV6-1	TRBJ1-1	TGTGCCAGCAGTGAGTCAGAGGGTTCCACTGAAGCTTTCTTT	CASSESEGSTEAFF
-	-	TRBV9	TRBJ2-7	TGTGCCAGCAGCGTAGGACAGCCGAACGAGCAGTACTTC	CASSVGQPNEQYF
TRBD2	-	TRBV9	TRBJ2-1	TGTGCCAGCAGCGTGGGCGGGGGGACGCATGAGCAGTTCTTC	CASSVGGGTHEQFF
TRBD2	-	TRBV15	TRBJ2-5	TGTGCCACCAGCAGCCCCCGGGGGGGGCGAGAGACCCAGTACTTC	CATSSPRGGRETQYF
-	-	TRBV9	TRBJ1-1	TGTGCCAGCAGCCCCCGTCGGGGGAACACTGAAGCTTTCTTT	CASSPRRGNTEAFF
TRBD1	few	TRBV5-4	TRBJ2-7	TGTGCCAGCAGCTTGGAAGGACAGGGTGCGGACGAGCAGTACTTC	CASSLEGQGADEQYF
-	-	TRBV7-3	TRBJ1-1	TGTGCCAGCAGCTTATCACGACGGAGCAACACTGAAGCTTTCTTT	CASSLSRRSNTEAFF
-	-	TRBV10-1	TRBJ2-7	TGCGCCAGCAGTGGACTGAAAACCTACGAGCAGTACTTC	CASSGLKTYEQYF
-	-	TRBV27	TRBJ2-2	TGTGCCAGCAGTTTTGCAGGGTCAGCCGGGGAGCTGTTTTTT	CASSFAGSAGELFF
TRBD2	few	TRBV5-8	TRBJ2-3	TGTGCCAGCAGCTTCGGGGGAGGGAGCACAGATACGCAGTATTTT	CASSFGGGSTDTQYF
-	-	TRBV9	TRBJ2-3	TGTGCCAGCAGCGCTCCTACGGGGGGCACGCAGTATTTT	CASSAPTGGTQYF
-	-	TRBV6-4	TRBJ2-1	TGTGCCAGCAGTGACACCCGACAGGGAGGATACAATGAGCAGTTCTTC	CASSDTRQGGYNEQFF
-	-	TRBV10-1	TRBJ2-3	TGCGCCAGCAGCCGACAGTCAGATACGCAGTATTTT	CASSRQSDTQYF
-	-	TRBV4-1	TRBJ1-1	TGCGCCAGCAGCCAAATCGGGAACACTGAAGCTTTCTTT	CASSQIGNTEAFF
-	-	TRBV14	TRBJ1-1	TGTGCCAGCAGCCATCTAGGGGCCATCAACACTGAAGCTTTCTTT	CASSHLGAINTEAFF
-	-	TRBV7-9	TRBJ2-2	TGTGCCAGCAGCTTAGCGTCAGGGGCTGGCGGGGAGCTGTTTTTT	CASSLASGAGGELFF
-	-	TRBV20-1	TRBJ1-1	TGCAGTGCTAGACGGGGGGGTGAAGCTTTCTTT	CSARRGGEAFF
-	-	TRBV7-9	TRBJ1-5	TGTGCCAGCAGCCTTGACAGTAGCAATCAGCCCCAGCATTTT	CASSLDSSNQPQHF
-	-	TRBV5-1	TRBJ2-2	TGCGCCAGCAACGGACAGACAATCACCGGGGAGCTGTTTTTT	CASNGQTITGELFF
TRBD1	-	TRBV6-5	TRBJ2-7	TGCGCCAGCAGTTACTCGGGGACAGCCTACGAGCAGTACTTC	CASSYSGTAYEQYF
TRBD1	-	TRBV19	TRBJ1-5	TGTGCCAGTAGCTATCGGACAGGGTCTAGCAATCAGCCCCAGCATTTT	CASSYRTGSSNQPQHF
TRBD2	-	TRBV4-1	TRBJ2-1	TGCGCCAGCAGCCGGACTAGCGGGGGCGATGAGCAGTTCTTC	CASSRTSGGDEQFF